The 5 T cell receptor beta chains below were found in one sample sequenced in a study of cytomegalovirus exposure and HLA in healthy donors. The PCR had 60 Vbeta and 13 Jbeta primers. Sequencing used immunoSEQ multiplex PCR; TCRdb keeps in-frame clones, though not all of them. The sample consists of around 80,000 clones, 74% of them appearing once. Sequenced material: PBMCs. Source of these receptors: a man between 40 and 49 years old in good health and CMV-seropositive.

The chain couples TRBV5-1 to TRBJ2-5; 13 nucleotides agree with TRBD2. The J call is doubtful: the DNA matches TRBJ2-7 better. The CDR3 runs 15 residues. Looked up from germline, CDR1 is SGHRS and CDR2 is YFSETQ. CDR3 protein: CASSWTSGGPYEQYF. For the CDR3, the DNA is TGCGCCAGCAGCTGGACTAGCGGGGGTCCCTACGAGCAGTACTTC.

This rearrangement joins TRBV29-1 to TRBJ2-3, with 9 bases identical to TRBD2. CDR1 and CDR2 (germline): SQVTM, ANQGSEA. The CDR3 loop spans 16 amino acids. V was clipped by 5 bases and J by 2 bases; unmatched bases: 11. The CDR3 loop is CSVLASGTDYTDTQYF. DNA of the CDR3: TGCAGCGTTCTGGCTAGCGGGACCGATTACACAGATACGCAGTATTTT.

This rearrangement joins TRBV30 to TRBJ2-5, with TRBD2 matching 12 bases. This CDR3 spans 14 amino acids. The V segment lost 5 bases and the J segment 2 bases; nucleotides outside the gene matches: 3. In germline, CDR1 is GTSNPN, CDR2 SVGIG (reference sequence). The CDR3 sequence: CAWVLAGGQETQYF. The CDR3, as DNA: TGTGCCTGGGTCCTAGCGGGGGGGCAAGAGACCCAGTACTTC.

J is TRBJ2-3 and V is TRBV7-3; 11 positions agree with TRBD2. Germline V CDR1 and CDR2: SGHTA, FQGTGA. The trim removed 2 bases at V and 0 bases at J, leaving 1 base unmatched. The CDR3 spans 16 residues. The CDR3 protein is CASSLGTSGSTDTQYF. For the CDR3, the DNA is TGTGCCAGCAGCTTAGGGACTAGCGGTAGCACAGATACGCAGTATTTT.

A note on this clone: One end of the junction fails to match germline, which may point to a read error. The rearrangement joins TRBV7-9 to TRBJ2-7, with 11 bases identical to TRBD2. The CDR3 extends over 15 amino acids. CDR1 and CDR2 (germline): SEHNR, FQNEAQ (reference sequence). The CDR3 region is CSSSSRTSGLGEQYF. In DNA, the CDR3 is TGTTCCAGCAGCTCTAGGACTAGCGGGCTTGGGGAGCAGTACTTC.